A single sample is the source of the 30 T cell receptor beta chains below, sequenced in a study of T-cell reconstitution after alpha-beta-depleted transplantation in children. Unique molecular identifiers were built into the TCRbeta library. MiXCR, run by TCRdb on the PCR reads, gives a single entry per CDR3 protein. The data show fewer than 90,000 distinct CDR3 sequences, about 7% seen once. The source material was PBMCs from the stem cell graft donor, sampled from the stem cell graft. The source of these receptors is a human donor who donated a stem cell graft to a child with acute lymphoblastic leukemia.

Comment on this clonotype: Since a much larger clone is just one base distant, this may be a read error. The chain is built from TRBV6-1 and TRBJ2-1, with 12 bases aligning to TRBD2. This CDR3 has 16 amino acids. Germline-derived CDR1 and CDR2 are MNHNS and SASEGT. Losses at the gene ends were 5 bases for V and 5 bases for J; bases not matched to a gene: 7. Written as DNA, the CDR3 is TGTGCCAGCAGTCCTATAGGACTAGCGGGACACAATGAGCAGTTCTTC. It specifies CASSPIGLAGHNEQFF.

This clonotype was seen ten or more times. The rearrangement uses TRBV10-3 and TRBJ1-4, with D hard to call. Germline V gene lookup returns CDR1 ENHRY and CDR2 SYGVKD. This CDR3 contains 14 residues. The germline V and J ends were trimmed by 4 bases and 5 bases, with 11 bases remaining between them. The CDR3 reads CAISVKQNNEKLFF. CDR3 nucleotide sequence: TGTGCCATCAGTGTAAAGCAGAACAATGAAAAACTGTTTTTT.

This clonotype was seen only a few times. This chain links TRBV4-2 with TRBJ1-1; D perhaps matches TRBD1 (6 bases). The CDR3 is 15 amino acids. Germline V lookup: CDR1 LGHNA, CDR2 YNFKEQ. The V and J ends lost 1 base and 1 base respectively, with 10 bases between them. The DNA for the CDR3 is TGTGCCAGCAGCCAAGCCCCACAGGGGAACACTGAAGCTTTCTTT. It codes for CASSQAPQGNTEAFF.

The chain recombines TRBV20-1 with TRBJ2-2, with 9 bases fitting TRBD1. This CDR3 has 16 amino acids. Losses at the gene ends were 1 base for V and 3 bases for J; bases not matched to a gene: 6. Germline assignment: CDR1 DFQATT and CDR2 SNEGSKA (reference sequence). CDR3: CSARVLRQGDTGELFF. The CDR3 DNA sequence: TGCAGTGCTAGAGTTTTACGACAGGGGGACACCGGGGAGCTGTTTTTT.

The genes are TRBV6-2 or TRBV6-3 and TRBJ2-1; no reliable D call. The germline gives CDR1 MNHEY, CDR2 SVGEGT. The V gene lost 6 bases and the J gene lost 12 bases, with 15 bases spanning the gap. This CDR3 spans 12 amino acids. The CDR3 bases are TGTGCCAGCAGCACCTCCCAAGGGCGGCAGTTCTTC. Amino acid sequence: CASSTSQGRQFF.

This clonotype was found many times. V is TRBV9 and J is TRBJ1-1, with TRBD1 matching over 7 bases. Trimming took 4 bases from V and 5 from J; bases not matched to a gene: 11. The CDR3 extends over 15 amino acids. Germline CDR1 and CDR2: SGDLS and YYNGEE. For the CDR3, the DNA is TGTGCCAGCAGCCCCCGGGACAGTGGATTAACTGAAGCTTTCTTT. It encodes CASSPRDSGLTEAFF.

The chain carries TRBV20-1 and TRBJ1-2, with D possibly being TRBD1 (5 bases). The CDR3 consists of 13 residues. The ends were cut back, 4 bases at V and 3 bases at J, with 12 bases in the middle. The germline CDR1 and CDR2 sequences are DFQATT and SNEGSKA (reference sequence). The CDR3 nucleotides are TGCAGTGCTACCGGGGCGGTTGACTATGGCTACACCTTC. Its protein is CSATGAVDYGYTF.

This clonotype was detected a few times. The chain joins TRBV12-5 to TRBJ2-7; D is possibly TRBD2 (6 bases). Trimming left V 5 bases short and J 4 bases short, with 9 bases between. Germline assignment: CDR1 LGHNT and CDR2 FRNRAP. The CDR3 length is 12 residues. CDR3 DNA: TGTGCTAGTGGTGGGACTCAATACGAGCAGTACTTC. It yields the protein CASGGTQYEQYF.

The sample holds many counts of this clonotype. This chain connects TRBV5-1 to TRBJ2-1; no clear D gene. This CDR3 has 15 residues. The V gene lost 0 bases and the J gene lost 2 bases, with 9 bases spanning the gap. Germline V gene lookup returns CDR1 SGHRS and CDR2 YFSETQ. The CDR3 nucleotides are TGCGCCAGCAGCTTGGCAACGGGCCCCTACAATGAGCAGTTCTTC. Encoded protein: CASSLATGPYNEQFF. The variable domain in full, with the rest retrieved from reference TRBV5-1 and TRBJ2-1, is KAGVTQTPRYLIKTRGQQVTLSCSPISGHRSVSWYQQTPGQGLQFLFEYFSETQRNKGNFPGRFSGRQFSNSRSEMNVSTLELGDSALYLCASSLATGPYNEQFFGPGTRLTVL.

This clonotype was observed at least ten times. The chain has TRBV5-1 and TRBJ1-1; D is undetermined. Trimming stripped 0 bases from V and 1 base from J, with 4 bases between. The CDR3 has 13 residues. Germline CDR1 is SGHRS and CDR2 is YFSETQ. The CDR3 sequence: CASSLGTNTEAFF. Written as DNA, the CDR3 is TGCGCCAGCAGCTTGGGCACGAACACTGAAGCTTTCTTT.

This clonotype was counted ten times or more. A read error may account for a junction end that differs from germline. V usage is TRBV4-3 and J usage is TRBJ1-2; D is perhaps TRBD1 (6 bases). In germline, CDR1 is LGHNA, CDR2 YSLEER. This CDR3 region has 15 residues. The CDR3 region is CACSQDGDGGSLYTF. The CDR3 nucleotides are TGCGCCTGCAGCCAAGACGGGGACGGGGGCAGCTTATACACCTTC.

This clonotype was counted only a few times. As DNA, the CDR3 is TGCGCCAGCAGCTTGGCTGATAGTTATGGCTACACCTTC. Its translation is CASSLADSYGYTF. V gene TRBV5-1 combines with J gene TRBJ1-2; no clear D. The CDR3 contains 13 residues. Germline CDR1 and CDR2: SGHRS and YFSETQ. The V end was cut by 0 bases, the J end by 5 bases, with 8 bases between.

There are many counts of this clonotype. The chain joins TRBV5-1 to TRBJ1-1; D possibly corresponds to TRBD1 (5 bases). The CDR3 runs 15 residues. The V end lost 3 bases, the J end lost 4 bases, and 16 bases lay between the germline ends. Per germline, CDR1 SGHRS and CDR2 YFSETQ. The CDR3 coding sequence is TGCGCCAGCAGCTCCTCAGGGATTTCGGGCACTGAAGCTTTCTTT. Protein sequence: CASSSSGISGTEAFF. Full variable domain (remainder filled in from reference TRBV5-1 and TRBJ1-1): KAGVTQTPRYLIKTRGQQVTLSCSPISGHRSVSWYQQTPGQGLQFLFEYFSETQRNKGNFPGRFSGRQFSNSRSEMNVSTLELGDSALYLCASSSSGISGTEAFFGQGTRLTVV.

There are many counts of this clonotype. The V gene is TRBV12-5, the J gene TRBJ2-7, with 7 nucleotides matching TRBD2. The J segment lost 0 bases and the V segment lost 7 bases, leaving 6 bases of the junction unmatched. The germline CDR1 and CDR2 sequences are LGHNT and FRNRAP. CDR3 length: 14 amino acids. CDR3 protein: CASVGGGDSYEQYF. The CDR3 DNA reads as TGTGCTAGTGTTGGGGGGGGGGACTCCTACGAGCAGTACTTC.

This clonotype was picked up a small number of times. The rearrangement uses TRBV20-1 and TRBJ2-7; 8 nucleotides align to TRBD1. With 3 bases clipped from V and 7 bases from J, the junction kept 5 bases outside the gene matches. The CDR3 extends over 12 amino acids. Germline CDR1 is DFQATT and CDR2 is SNEGSKA (reference sequence). This CDR3 reads CSASRGLEEQYF. The CDR3 nucleotides read TGCAGTGCTAGCAGGGGGCTGGAAGAGCAGTACTTC.

Here the CDR3 reads CASSHLGPQHF. DNA for the CDR3: TGTGCCAGCAGTCACCTAGGGCCCCAGCATTTT. The V gene is TRBV6-6, the J gene TRBJ1-5; D ambiguous. Trimming cost V 5 bases and J 9 bases, with 8 bases left between them. Germline CDR1 is MNHNY and CDR2 is SVGAGI (reference sequence). The CDR3 is 11 amino acids.

This clonotype was detected many times. The genes are TRBV10-1 and TRBJ2-7; 10 nucleotides line up with TRBD1. The CDR3 totals 14 residues. Germline V gives CDR1 WNHNN, CDR2 SYGVQD (reference sequence). The ends lost 3 bases at V and 4 bases at J; junction bases unmatched: 3. The DNA for the CDR3 is TGCGCCAGCAGTGAATGGACAGGGGGGTACGAGCAGTACTTC. This codes for CASSEWTGGYEQYF.

This clonotype was detected ten times or more. This CDR3 is CSALPTPPGRRTEAFF. DNA of the CDR3: TGCAGCGCCCTCCCGACCCCGCCAGGGCGCAGGACTGAAGCTTTCTTT. The chain carries TRBV29-1 and TRBJ1-1, with a possible D match to TRBD1 (5 bases). The CDR3 contains 16 residues. The germline V and J ends were trimmed by 7 bases and 5 bases, with 26 bases remaining between them. Germline loops: CDR1 SQVTM, CDR2 ANQGSEA.

The chain recombines TRBV19 with TRBJ1-6, with TRBD1 matching 8 bases. Germline V gene data show CDR1 as LNHDA and CDR2 as SQIVND (reference sequence). CDR3 length: 17 residues. V lost 3 bases and J lost 9; bases outside the gene matches: 13. CDR3 loop: CASSMVRTGRFVSPLHF. The DNA of the CDR3 is TGTGCCAGTAGTATGGTACGGACAGGGCGTTTTGTTTCACCCCTCCACTTT.

The sample holds many counts of this clonotype. The junction and the germline gene differ at one end; a read error may be behind it. V and J are TRBV20-1 and TRBJ1-1; unclear D gene. Germline loops: CDR1 DFQATT, CDR2 SNEGSKA (reference sequence). This CDR3 is built from 12 residues. The CDR3 region is CSARDLSTESFF. CDR3 sequence (DNA): TGCAGTGCTAGAGATCTCTCCACTGAATCTTTCTTT.

The sample holds many counts of this clonotype. The chain links TRBV27 to TRBJ2-3; 7 nucleotides line up with TRBD2. This CDR3 has 15 amino acids. Germline V gene lookup returns CDR1 MNHEY and CDR2 SMNVEV (reference sequence). V dropped 0 bases and J dropped 5; count of bases not matched to a gene: 5. CDR3 residues: CASSLSMKRGDTQYF. The DNA of the CDR3 is TGTGCCAGCAGTTTATCGATGAAGCGGGGAGATACGCAGTATTTT.

This clonotype was seen at least ten times. J is TRBJ2-3 and V is TRBV6-2 or TRBV6-3; the D gene is possibly TRBD2 (6 bases). V was shortened by 2 bases and J by 5 bases, with 11 bases between the two germline ends. Germline V gene lookup returns CDR1 MNHEY and CDR2 SVGEGT. There are 14 residues in the CDR3. The CDR3 protein is CASSYGTEGDTQYF. In DNA form, the CDR3 reads TGTGCCAGCAGTTACGGGACTGAGGGAGATACGCAGTATTTT.

There are a few counts of this clonotype. Here the CDR3 DNA reads TGTGCCAGCACCCCGGACTCCAGCTCTGGGGCCAACGTCCTGACTTTC. Amino acid sequence: CASTPDSSSGANVLTF. The rearrangement links TRBV21-1 to TRBJ2-6; TRBD2, the table's D call, was not compared with the DNA. TRBV21-1 is labeled a pseudogene. This CDR3 spans 16 amino acids.

This clonotype was counted ten times or more. V gene TRBV20-1 combines with J gene TRBJ2-3; 9 bases map to TRBD2. This CDR3 is built from 13 residues. Unmatched junction bases numbered 5, after V lost 4 bases and J lost 6 bases. Germline-derived CDR1 and CDR2 are DFQATT and SNEGSKA (reference sequence). Written as DNA, the CDR3 is TGCAGTGCTATTAGCGGGAGAACGGATACGCAGTATTTT. Translated: CSAISGRTDTQYF.

This clonotype was recorded at least ten times. J is TRBJ1-1 and V is TRBV10-3, with TRBD1 matching over 9 bases. The CDR3 covers 13 residues. V shed 11 bases and J 2 bases; nucleotides not matched to a gene: 6. CDR1 and CDR2 from the germline V gene are ENHRY and SYGVKD. The CDR3 protein is CASGQGVNTEAFF. As DNA, the CDR3 is TGTGCCTCGGGACAGGGAGTTAACACTGAAGCTTTCTTT.

There are many counts of this clonotype. The rearrangement links TRBV5-1 to TRBJ1-3, with 12 bases that match TRBD1. CDR3 size: 16 residues. V gave up 4 bases and J gave up 4 bases; unmatched junction bases: 6. The germline CDR1 and CDR2 sequences are SGHRS and YFSETQ. The CDR3 loop reads CASSPAGQGAGNTIYF. In DNA form, the CDR3 reads TGCGCCAGCAGCCCTGCGGGACAGGGGGCCGGAAACACCATATATTTT.

This clonotype was seen repeatedly, ten times or more. The chain couples TRBV3-1 to TRBJ2-3; TRBD2 aligns across 12 bases. This CDR3 has 17 amino acids. Germline CDR1 and CDR2: LGHDT and YNNKEL (reference sequence). V dropped 4 bases and J dropped 2; count of bases not matched to a gene: 7. CDR3 residues: CASSRQPSGRVTDTQYF. For the CDR3, the DNA is TGTGCCAGCAGCCGGCAGCCTAGCGGGAGGGTCACAGATACGCAGTATTTT.

This clonotype was detected many times. V usage is TRBV6-5 and J usage is TRBJ2-7; possible D gene TRBD2, 5 bases. The CDR3 is 15 residues long. V lost 7 bases and J 2 bases, leaving 18 bases between the germline ends. CDR1 is MNHEY, CDR2 SVGAGI, per germline. DNA for the CDR3: TGTGCCAGCACCACGGACTGGACTGGAGCCTACGAGCAGTACTTC. It yields the protein CASTTDWTGAYEQYF.

There are many counts of this clonotype. The chain uses TRBV27 and TRBJ1-3; 8 bases align to TRBD1. The CDR3 totals 15 residues. Trimming cost V 5 bases and J 4 bases; bases outside gene matches: 7. The germline V gene encodes CDR1 MNHEY and CDR2 SMNVEV (reference sequence). The CDR3 DNA sequence: TGTGCCAGCAGTCCTATGACAGGGGTCGGAAACACCATATATTTT. It specifies CASSPMTGVGNTIYF.

This clonotype showed up many times. The chain joins TRBV28 to TRBJ1-5; D remains ambiguous. The V and J ends lost 7 bases and 2 bases respectively, with 18 bases between them. The CDR3 has 16 residues. Germline CDR1 and CDR2: MDHEN and SYDVKM. The CDR3 sequence: CASNLAGRGGNQPQHF. In DNA, the CDR3 is TGTGCCAGCAACCTTGCGGGCCGGGGTGGCAATCAGCCCCAGCATTTT.